The table lists the clone carrying this TCR beta chain with a few counts. The data derive from a study of cytomegalovirus exposure and HLA in healthy donors. The method was immunoSEQ multiplex PCR; TCRdb's version includes in-frame clones alone and lacks a portion of them. This sample has 200,000 to 300,000 clones, with 75% to 90% found just once. CDR1 is SGHNT, CDR2 YENEEA, per germline. V trimming: 3 bases; J trimming: 0 bases; junction bases outside the gene matches: 0. CDR3 length: 15 residues. The sequence was obtained from a woman aged 25 to 39 in good health and CMV-seropositive. The specimen was PBMCs. J is TRBJ2-1 and V is TRBV11-3; TRBD2 aligns across 9 bases. CDR3 bases: TGTGCCAGCAGCTTTAGCGGGAGCTCCTACAATGAGCAGTTCTTC. Its translation: CASSFSGSSYNEQFF.